This entry concerns a single TCR beta chain. The data are from a study of blood T cell repertoires in COVID-19. At the level of the study: Some COVID-19 samples were acute and others convalescent; all came from the United States, Italy and Spain. Sample material is recorded as cDNA or gDNA derived from T cells, B-cell-depleted T cells, or PBMCs.

In the authors' methods: Amplification with reference gene primers provided the estimates of nucleated cell counts. Clones were read by immunoSEQ multiplex PCR, and TCRdb kept only the in-frame ones, dropping some. D and trimming come from the DNA, and the V and J calls and clone size come from that table. The table lists some 260,000 clones, more than 70% of them singletons. The sample comprised peripheral blood. This sequence was found in a middle-aged woman who had recovered from COVID-19.

Written as DNA, the CDR3 is TGTGCCAGCAGCCCCCGAAGCGGGAGAGAGGGAGATACGCAGTATTTT. It is translated as CASSPRSGREGDTQYF. V gene TRBV7-3 combines with J gene TRBJ2-3; 8 bases fit TRBD2. CDR3 size: 16 residues. Germline values: CDR1 SGHTA, CDR2 FQGTGA. Trimming at V came to 5 bases and at J to 5 bases, leaving 12 bases not matched to a gene.